This T cell receptor beta chain is drawn from a study of blood T cell repertoires in COVID-19. Turning to the study itself: Researchers got acute and convalescent COVID-19 samples from the United States, Italy and Spain. Sources were T cells, B-cell-depleted T cells, or PBMCs; the material itself was cDNA or gDNA.

In germline, CDR1 is MDHEN, CDR2 SYDVKM. The CDR3 runs to 15 residues. Deletions cut 5 bases from V and 6 bases from J, with 19 bases between. Assay: immunoSEQ multiplex PCR; the TCRdb copy retains only in-frame clones and omits some. The table has roughly 300,000 clones, more than 75% seen once; the top ten hold approximately 4.1%. The J gene is TRBJ2-5, the V gene TRBV28; D is possibly TRBD2 (7 bases). This TCR derives from a man aged 25-45 years who had recovered from COVID-19. Sequencing was done on a sample of PBMCs or T cells enriched from blood (not recorded which). Here the CDR3 DNA reads TGTGCCAGCAGTCCCCTGGAGGGGGGGCGGAAGACCCAGTACTTC. As protein: CASSPLEGGRKTQYF.